This TCR beta chain is drawn from a study of blood T cell repertoires in COVID-19. For the study at large: PBMCs, B-cell-depleted T cells, or T cells provided the cDNA or gDNA that made up the material.

Enrolled through a virtual design, the participants were between roughly 18 and 90 years of age and came from under 30 US areas. Per germline, CDR1 LNHNV and CDR2 YYDKDF (reference sequence). V gave up 3 bases and J gave up 0 bases; unmatched junction bases: 7. There are 16 residues in the CDR3. Profiling relied on immunoSEQ multiplex PCR, and the TCRdb table lists in-frame clones only, not all of them. The sample has around 310,000 clones, over 85% seen once. The sample comprised PBMCs or T cells enriched from blood (not recorded which). The clonotype was recovered from a woman in her twenties or thirties who had recovered from COVID-19. The genes are TRBV15 and TRBJ2-7, with 8 bases aligning to TRBD2. The CDR3 DNA follows: TGTGCCACCAGCAGGGATAGCGGGGCCGTCTCCTACGAGCAGTACTTC. It specifies CATSRDSGAVSYEQYF.